This paragraph covers one T cell receptor beta chain sequence. The sample has other DNA sequences that encode this CDR3 too. This sample was included in a study of T cell changes during pregnancy in multiple sclerosis. V gave up 1 base and J gave up 6 bases; unmatched junction bases: 9. The CDR3 contains 15 residues. Germline V gene lookup returns CDR1 SGHNT and CDR2 YYREEE (reference sequence). The method was immunoSEQ multiplex PCR; TCRdb's version includes in-frame clones alone and lacks a portion of them. The sample consists of around 69,000 clones, around 90% of them appearing once. The sequences come from peripheral blood, collected in the second trimester of pregnancy. The rearrangement joins TRBV5-4 to TRBJ1-2, with TRBD1 matching 7 bases. This TCR was recovered from a female donor in good health, enrolled as a control in a pregnancy study. This chain's CDR3 is CASSLSPGGGNGYTF. DNA for the CDR3: TGTGCCAGCAGCTTGAGTCCAGGGGGAGGTAATGGCTACACCTTC.